The entry below describes one T cell receptor (beta chain). This sample was taken from a study of cytotoxic CD8 clonotypes in ibrutinib-treated CLL. The method was immunoSEQ multiplex PCR; TCRdb's version includes in-frame clones alone and lacks a portion of them. The data contain about 130,000 clones, approximately 80% of them singletons. Germline V CDR1 and CDR2: SGDLS, YYNGEE. V lost 2 bases, J lost 3 bases, and 12 bases lay in between. The CDR3 sequence is 14 residues long. The source is a human donor with chronic lymphocytic leukemia. The chain uses TRBV9 and TRBJ2-7, with D perhaps TRBD1 or TRBD2 (5 bases each). The sequenced sample was PBMCs, obtained after 12 months of ibrutinib treatment. CDR3 sequence reads: CASSVGAEIYEQYF. The CDR3 DNA reads TGTGCCAGCAGCGTCGGGGCGGAGATCTACGAGCAGTACTTC.